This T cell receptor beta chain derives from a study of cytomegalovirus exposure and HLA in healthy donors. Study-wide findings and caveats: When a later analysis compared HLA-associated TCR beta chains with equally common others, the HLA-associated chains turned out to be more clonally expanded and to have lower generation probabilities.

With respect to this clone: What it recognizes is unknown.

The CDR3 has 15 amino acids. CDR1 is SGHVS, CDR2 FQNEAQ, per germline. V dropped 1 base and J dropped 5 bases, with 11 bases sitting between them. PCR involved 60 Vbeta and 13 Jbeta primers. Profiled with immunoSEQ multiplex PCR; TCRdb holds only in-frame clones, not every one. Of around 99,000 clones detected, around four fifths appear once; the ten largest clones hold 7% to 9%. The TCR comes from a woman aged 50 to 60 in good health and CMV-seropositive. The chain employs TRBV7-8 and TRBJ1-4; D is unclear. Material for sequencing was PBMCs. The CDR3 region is CASSLGGRSNEKLFF. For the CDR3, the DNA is TGTGCCAGCAGCTTAGGTGGCAGGTCGAATGAAAAACTGTTTTTT.